This paragraph reports one T cell receptor (beta chain). The data belong to a study of blood T cell repertoires in COVID-19. Background on the study: Collection of acute and convalescent COVID-19 samples took place in the United States, Italy and Spain. Nucleic acid was either cDNA or gDNA, and it came from T cells, B-cell-depleted T cells, or PBMCs.

In the original analysis: Reference gene primer amplification yielded estimated nucleated cell counts. Profiling relied on immunoSEQ multiplex PCR, and the TCRdb table lists in-frame clones only, not all of them. Clone size and V and J calls were adopted from that table, with D and trimming inferred from the DNA. This table has about 210,000 clones, 92% appearing once. Germline V lookup: CDR1 SGHVS, CDR2 FNYEAQ. CDR3 size: 18 residues. The ends lost 5 bases at V and 5 bases at J; junction bases unmatched: 14. Source material: peripheral blood. This TCR derives from a man aged 25 to 40 with acute or convalescent COVID-19. V is TRBV7-6 and J is TRBJ2-5; TRBD2 aligns across 13 bases. The CDR3 region has the DNA TGTGCCAGCAGCCCTATCCGACTAGCGGGGGGAAGGTTGGAGACCCAGTACTTC. This sequence encodes CASSPIRLAGGRLETQYF.